The 14 T cell receptor beta chains listed next were all sequenced from one sample in a study of neoadjuvant anti-PD-1 for oral cavity cancer. Here immunoSEQ multiplex PCR was the method, and the copy in TCRdb shows in-frame clones only, minus some. The table lists approximately 32,000 clones, roughly 89% of them singletons. The input for sequencing was PBMCs, taken before nivolumab (anti-PD-1) treatment. The receptors here all came from a person aged 35-79 years with oral cavity squamous cell carcinoma.

CDR3 bases: TGTGCCAGCAGCTTATCCGGGGCAGGGGGGTACGAGCAGTACTTC. Amino acid sequence: CASSLSGAGGYEQYF. The rearrangement joins TRBV7-2 to TRBJ2-7; TRBD1 might be the D (7 bases). Trimming pared 2 bases from V and 4 bases from J, leaving 15 bases between. In germline, CDR1 is SGHTA, CDR2 FQGNSA. The CDR3 is 15 residues long.

This rearrangement joins TRBV29-1 to TRBJ2-5; D might be TRBD1 (5 bases). From germline, CDR1 is SQVTM and CDR2 ANQGSEA. The CDR3 consists of 13 residues. V was shortened by 7 bases and J by 4 bases, with 16 bases between the two germline ends. DNA for the CDR3: TGCAGCGCCCCGCCAGGGATAGGAGAGACCCAGTACTTC. Protein product: CSAPPGIGETQYF. The full variable domain, in which reference TRBV29-1 and TRBJ2-5 provide the parts outside the CDR3, is SAVISQKPSRDICQRGTSLTIQCQVDSQVTMMFWYRQQPGQSLTLIATANQGSEATYESGFVIDKFPISRPNLTFSTLTVSNMSPEDSSIYLCSAPPGIGETQYFGPGTRLLVL.

The V gene is TRBV11-3, the J gene TRBJ2-2, with unresolved D. The germline V and J ends were trimmed by 0 bases and 5 bases, with 4 bases remaining between them. The CDR3 runs to 13 residues. Germline V CDR1 and CDR2: SGHNT, YENEEA. CDR3 nucleotide sequence: TGTGCCAGCAGCTTAGACGCGACCGGGGAGCTGTTTTTT. Translation gives CASSLDATGELFF.

The gene calls are TRBV7-9 and TRBJ2-3; no clear D gene. Germline CDR1 and CDR2: SEHNR and FQNEAQ (reference sequence). The length of the CDR3 is 16 residues. Trimming left V 5 bases short and J 0 bases short, with 15 bases between. The CDR3 spells CASSVDRFTSTDTQYF. In nucleotides, the CDR3 is TGTGCCAGCAGCGTCGACCGATTTACTAGCACAGATACGCAGTATTTT.

The V and J genes are TRBV7-8 and TRBJ2-7, with 8 bases matching TRBD2. CDR1 and CDR2 (germline): SGHVS, FQNEAQ. With V trimmed by 3 bases and J by 4 bases, 11 bases remained unmatched. The CDR3 sequence is 16 residues long. In nucleotides, the CDR3 is TGTGCCAGCAGCTTCTACGGCGGGGGGAGTTCGTACGAGCAGTACTTC. This sequence encodes CASSFYGGGSSYEQYF.

Only a few counts were recorded for this clone. This chain connects TRBV19 to TRBJ2-2; D not certain. The V end lost 1 base, the J end lost 6 bases, and 3 bases lay between the germline ends. The germline V gene encodes CDR1 LNHDA and CDR2 SQIVND (reference sequence). The length of the CDR3 is 12 residues. The CDR3: CASSIVAGELFF. CDR3 coding DNA: TGTGCCAGTAGTATAGTGGCCGGGGAGCTGTTTTTT.

This chain connects TRBV7-2 to TRBJ2-7, with D unclear. Germline CDR1 is SGHTA and CDR2 is FQGNSA. This CDR3 has 11 amino acids. Trimming removed 5 bases from V and 2 bases from J, with 4 bases in between. CDR3 amino acids: CASSVTYEQYF. In DNA form, the CDR3 reads TGTGCCAGCAGCGTAACCTACGAGCAGTACTTC.

The J gene is TRBJ1-3, the V gene TRBV19; D is possibly TRBD1 (5 bases). The CDR3 totals 16 residues. Trimming took 5 bases from V and 0 from J, leaving 14 bases between them. Per germline, CDR1 LNHDA and CDR2 SQIVND (reference sequence). The CDR3 DNA is TGTGCCAGTAGTCCCTCGGGACCTCCCTCTGGAAACACCATATATTTT. Its translation is CASSPSGPPSGNTIYF.

V is TRBV7-9 and J is TRBJ2-7, with a tentative D call TRBD2 (7 bases). Trimming stripped 1 base from V and 0 bases from J, with 16 bases between. The germline CDR1 and CDR2 sequences are SEHNR and FQNEAQ (reference sequence). This CDR3 region has 17 residues. The CDR3 DNA reads as TGTGCCAGCAGCTTAGGTGGGGGGGGCGACAGCTCCTACGAGCAGTACTTC. Translation: CASSLGGGGDSSYEQYF.

The gene calls are TRBV19 and TRBJ1-2; D remains ambiguous. Germline-derived CDR1 and CDR2 are LNHDA and SQIVND (reference sequence). V lost 6 bases to trimming and J lost 3 bases, with 14 bases between them. This CDR3 spans 14 amino acids. CDR3 sequence (DNA): TGTGCCAGTAGCGAACCGGGAACGTACTATGGCTACACCTTC. Protein product: CASSEPGTYYGYTF.

The chain is built from TRBV28 and TRBJ2-7, with TRBD1 matching 9 bases. CDR1 is MDHEN, CDR2 SYDVKM, per germline. The CDR3 contains 16 residues. V shed 4 bases and J 5 bases; nucleotides not matched to a gene: 12. DNA of the CDR3: TGTGCCAGCAGTTCTACACGCGGGACAGGGTCAGACGAGCAGTACTTC. Its protein product is CASSSTRGTGSDEQYF.

The rearrangement joins TRBV5-6 to TRBJ2-1; 7 bases align to TRBD2. Trimming at V came to 1 base and at J to 4 bases, leaving 11 bases not matched to a gene. The CDR3 spans 17 residues. The germline V gene has CDR1 SGHDT and CDR2 YYEEEE. This chain's CDR3 is CASSLTTRTSVYNEQFF. Written as DNA, the CDR3 is TGTGCCAGCAGCTTGACCACACGGACTAGTGTGTACAATGAGCAGTTCTTC. Drawing the rest from reference TRBV5-6 and TRBJ2-1, the complete variable domain is DAGVTQSPTHLIKTRGQQVTLRCSPKSGHDTVSWYQQALGQGPQFIFQYYEEEERQRGNFPDRFSGHQFPNYSSELNVNALLLGDSALYLCASSLTTRTSVYNEQFFGPGTRLTVL.

The chain is built from TRBV5-6 and TRBJ1-5; a possible D gene is TRBD1 (6 bases). This CDR3 is 16 amino acids long. Looked up from germline, CDR1 is SGHDT and CDR2 is YYEEEE. The V end lost 0 bases, the J end lost 2 bases, and 12 bases lay between the germline ends. CDR3 sequence: CASSLGQVLGNQPQHF. CDR3 sequence (DNA): TGTGCCAGCAGCTTGGGACAGGTTCTGGGCAATCAGCCCCAGCATTTT.

This sequence joins TRBV6-4 and TRBJ2-3; D remains ambiguous. The CDR3 loop spans 14 amino acids. The V gene's germline CDR1 is MRHNA and CDR2 SNTAGT. Trimming pared 3 bases from V and 4 bases from J, leaving 11 bases between. The DNA of the CDR3 is TGTGCCAGCAGTGAAGGGCTAGATGCAGATACGCAGTATTTT. Encoded protein: CASSEGLDADTQYF.